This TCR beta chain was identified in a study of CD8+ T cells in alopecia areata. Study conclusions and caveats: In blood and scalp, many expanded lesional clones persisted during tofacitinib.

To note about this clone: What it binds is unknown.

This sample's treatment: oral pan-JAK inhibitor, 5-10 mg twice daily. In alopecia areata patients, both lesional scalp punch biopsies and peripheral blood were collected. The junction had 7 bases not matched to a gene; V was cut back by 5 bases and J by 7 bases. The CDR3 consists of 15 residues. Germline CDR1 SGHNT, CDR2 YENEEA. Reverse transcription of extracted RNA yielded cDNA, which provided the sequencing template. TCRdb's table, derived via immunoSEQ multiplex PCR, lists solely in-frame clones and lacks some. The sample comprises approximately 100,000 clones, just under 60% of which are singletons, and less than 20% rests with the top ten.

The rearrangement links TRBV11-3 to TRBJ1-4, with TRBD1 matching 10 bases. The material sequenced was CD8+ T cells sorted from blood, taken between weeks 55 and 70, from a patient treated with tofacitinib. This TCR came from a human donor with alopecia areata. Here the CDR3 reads CASSLADRGIEKLFF. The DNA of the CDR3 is TGTGCCAGCAGCCTGGCGGACAGGGGGATTGAAAAACTGTTTTTT.